Listed below are T cell receptor beta chains from one sample, sequenced in a study of shared T cell receptors in the human thymus. Assay used: immunoSEQ multiplex PCR; TCRdb lists only in-frame clones, some missing. Of about 380,000 clones in the sample, approximately 95% are singletons; the top ten hold 0.02%. The specimen sequenced was thymocytes. All receptors derive from a human donor. The CDR3 runs from the conserved cysteine through the conserved F or W. A D gene is named only where the DNA matches it firmly. For some rows the clone size is stated as once, few or many, or as a class when expanded; others skip it.

CDR3aa	CDR3nt	d_gene	v_gene	j_gene	abundance
CASSPGVWEGSRYGYTF	TGTGCCAGCAGCCCGGGGGTTTGGGAAGGATCACGGTATGGCTACACCTTC	NA	TRBV5-5	TRBJ1-2	NA
CSAIQETQYF	TGCAGTGCCATCCAAGAGACCCAGTACTTC	NA	TRBV20-1	TRBJ2-5	once
CASSVRTSGRETQYF	TGTGCCAGCAGTGTCCGGACTAGCGGGAGAGAGACCCAGTACTTC	TRBD2	TRBV28	TRBJ2-5	NA
CASSYRGDGYTF	TGTGCCAGCAGCTACAGGGGGGATGGCTACACCTTC	TRBD1	TRBV7-2	TRBJ1-2	NA
CASSRVGTDTQYF	TGTGCCAGCAGCAGGGTGGGGACAGATACGCAGTATTTT	NA	TRBV7-9	TRBJ2-3	NA
CASSESRLAGDTDTQYF	TGTGCCAGCAGTGAAAGTAGACTAGCGGGGGACACAGATACGCAGTATTTT	TRBD2	TRBV6-1	TRBJ2-3	once
CSAMDHNEQFF	TGCAGTGCTATGGATCACAATGAGCAGTTCTTC	NA	TRBV20-1	TRBJ2-1	NA
CASSEYPVGDQPQHF	TGTGCCAGCAGTGAATACCCGGTCGGGGACCAGCCCCAGCATTTT	NA	TRBV6-1	TRBJ1-5	NA
CATKDKRDRGVTQYF	TGTGCCACCAAGGATAAGCGGGATAGGGGGGTTACGCAGTATTTT	NA	TRBV15	TRBJ2-3	few
CASRHRDGSSYEQYF	TGTGCCAGCAGGCACCGGGACGGGAGCTCCTACGAGCAGTACTTC	NA	TRBV6-5	TRBJ2-7	NA
CASSSSSNQPQHF	TGTGCCAGCAGTTCCAGTAGCAATCAGCCCCAGCATTTT	NA	TRBV27	TRBJ1-5	NA
CASSLPDLARVLQNTEAFF	TGTGCCAGCAGTTTACCTGATTTGGCAAGAGTTCTACAGAACACTGAAGCTTTCTTT	NA	TRBV27	TRBJ1-1	once
CAISETGQAVGNTEAFF	TGTGCCATCAGTGAGACAGGTCAGGCAGTTGGGAACACTGAAGCTTTCTTT	NA	TRBV10-3	TRBJ1-1	NA
CASSQPQGRGTEAFF	TGCGCCAGCAGCCAACCCCAGGGCAGGGGGACTGAAGCTTTCTTT	TRBD1	TRBV4-1	TRBJ1-1	NA
CASSSGQGFYEQYF	TGCGCCAGCAGCTCGGGACAGGGATTCTACGAGCAGTACTTC	TRBD1	TRBV5-1	TRBJ2-7	NA
CASSLGLGRGNTGELFF	TGTGCCAGCAGTTTAGGTTTGGGGCGGGGAAACACCGGGGAGCTGTTTTTT	NA	TRBV27	TRBJ2-2	NA
CAWGGGETQYF	TGTGCCTGGGGTGGTGGGGAGACCCAGTACTTC	NA	TRBV7-9	TRBJ2-5	NA
CASSLGGRAPYEQYF	TGTGCCAGCAGCTTAGGCGGGAGGGCCCCCTACGAGCAGTACTTC	TRBD2	TRBV11-3	TRBJ2-7	NA
CASSPRWSGPNEQFF	TGTGCCAGCAGTCCCCGCTGGAGCGGCCCCAATGAGCAGTTCTTC	NA	TRBV28	TRBJ2-1	NA
CASSIQVSLDEKLFF	TGTGCCAGTAGTATACAGGTTTCCCTGGATGAAAAACTGTTTTTT	NA	TRBV19	TRBJ1-4	NA
CASSDAAGETYEQYF	TGTGCCAGCAGTGACGCTGCGGGAGAAACATACGAGCAGTACTTC	TRBD2	TRBV25-1	TRBJ2-7	once
CASSPNVEGHNYGYTF	TGTGCCAGCTCACCAAATGTTGAGGGCCATAACTATGGCTACACCTTC	NA	TRBV18	TRBJ1-2	NA
CATSLGEGAGWKETQYF	TGTGCCACCAGCCTAGGAGAGGGGGCCGGTTGGAAGGAGACCCAGTACTTC	TRBD1	TRBV15	TRBJ2-5	NA
CASTEGHPSYEQYF	TGTGCCAGCACCGAGGGACACCCTTCCTACGAGCAGTACTTC	NA	TRBV6-6	TRBJ2-7	NA
CASSLAPSGRKGSYNEQFF	TGTGCCAGCAGCTTAGCGCCTAGCGGGAGGAAGGGGTCCTACAATGAGCAGTTCTTC	TRBD2	TRBV7-9	TRBJ2-1	NA
CASSPGLARSAIDTQYF	TGCGCCAGCAGCCCCGGACTAGCGCGGTCGGCGATAGATACGCAGTATTTT	TRBD2	TRBV5-1	TRBJ2-3	NA
CAWTPIDRAVPQYF	TGTGCCTGGACCCCAATTGACAGGGCTGTCCCGCAGTACTTC	TRBD1	TRBV30	TRBJ2-7	NA
CASSAHRRLNYGYTF	TGCGCCAGCAGCGCCCACAGGCGCCTTAACTATGGCTACACCTTC	NA	TRBV5-1	TRBJ1-2	NA
CAWSVDGTYYNEQFF	TGTGCCTGGAGTGTGGACGGAACCTACTACAATGAGCAGTTCTTC	NA	TRBV30	TRBJ2-1	NA
CAISGIKRGMVNEQFF	TGTGCCATCAGTGGGATTAAACGGGGAATGGTCAATGAGCAGTTCTTC	NA	TRBV10-3	TRBJ2-1	NA
CASSCEIFGIYNEQFF	TGTGCCAGCAGTTGCGAGATATTCGGGATATACAATGAGCAGTTCTTC	NA	TRBV28	TRBJ2-1	NA
CASSATIQGEETQYF	TGTGCCAGCAGCGCCACGATCCAGGGGGAAGAGACCCAGTACTTC	TRBD1	TRBV5-5	TRBJ2-5	once
CASSLRQGPTYEQYF	TGTGCCAGCAGCTTAAGGCAGGGGCCCACCTACGAGCAGTACTTC	NA	TRBV7-2	TRBJ2-7	NA
CASSPSRTGSYEQYF	TGTGCCAGCAGCCCCTCCCGGACAGGGAGCTACGAGCAGTACTTC	TRBD1	TRBV11-3	TRBJ2-7	NA
CASSLVRGWSSYNEQFF	TGTGCCAGCAGCTTAGTTCGCGGGTGGAGCTCCTACAATGAGCAGTTCTTC	NA	TRBV11-2	TRBJ2-1	NA
CASSRTGRGEQFF	TGTGCCAGCAGCAGAACAGGGCGTGGTGAGCAGTTCTTC	NA	TRBV14	TRBJ2-1	NA
CASSPSTGATPNTGELFF	TGTGCCAGCAGCCCATCTACAGGGGCCACCCCGAACACCGGGGAGCTGTTTTTT	TRBD1	TRBV4-2	TRBJ2-2	NA
CASSPKTRGTTEAFF	TGTGCCAGCAGCCCCAAGACCCGAGGAACCACTGAAGCTTTCTTT	NA	TRBV7-3	TRBJ1-1	NA
CASSWPQGRGSTDTQYF	TGTGCCAGCAGCTGGCCGCAAGGTAGGGGCAGCACAGATACGCAGTATTTT	NA	TRBV5-6	TRBJ2-3	NA
CASSLERTINTDTQYF	TGCGCCAGCAGCTTGGAACGGACTATAAACACAGATACGCAGTATTTT	NA	TRBV5-1	TRBJ2-3	NA
CASSEAGVIYEQYF	TGTGCCAGTAGTGAGGCAGGGGTCATCTACGAGCAGTACTTC	NA	TRBV19	TRBJ2-7	NA
CASSRGGGRAREQYF	TGTGCCAGCAGCCGCGGCGGCGGGAGGGCAAGGGAGCAGTACTTC	TRBD2	TRBV7-2	TRBJ2-7	NA
CASSPTGTVLYSREKLFF	TGCGCCAGCAGTCCAACCGGGACAGTATTATACTCAAGAGAAAAACTGTTTTTT	TRBD1	TRBV4-3	TRBJ1-4	NA
CASSRDRKTGELFF	TGTGCCAGCAGCCGGGACAGAAAAACCGGGGAGCTGTTTTTT	TRBD1	TRBV7-9	TRBJ2-2	NA
CASSVRTGETQYF	TGTGCCAGCAGCGTACGAACCGGGGAGACCCAGTACTTC	NA	TRBV9	TRBJ2-5	NA
CASSLSGREPNEQFF	TGTGCCAGCAGTTTATCCGGGAGGGAGCCCAATGAGCAGTTCTTC	TRBD2	TRBV28	TRBJ2-1	NA
CAISGQGNNEQFF	TGTGCCATCTCTGGACAGGGGAACAATGAGCAGTTCTTC	TRBD1	TRBV10-3	TRBJ2-1	NA
CASSLAVTGCTNEQFF	TGCGCCAGCAGCTTGGCCGTGACAGGGTGTACAAATGAGCAGTTCTTC	TRBD1	TRBV5-1	TRBJ2-1	NA
CASSPPLGRGVDTEAFF	TGTGCCAGCAGTCCCCCTCTCGGCAGGGGCGTCGATACTGAAGCTTTCTTT	NA	TRBV27	TRBJ1-1	NA
CASSMRGQGTKIEQFF	TGTGCCAGTAGTATGAGAGGACAGGGGACGAAGATTGAGCAGTTCTTC	TRBD1	TRBV19	TRBJ2-1	NA
CASSEGPGISETQYF	TGCGCCAGCAGTGAGGGGCCAGGGATATCGGAGACCCAGTACTTC	NA	TRBV10-1	TRBJ2-5	NA
CAWSVSDRAHQPQHF	TGTGCCTGGAGTGTATCGGACAGGGCCCATCAGCCCCAGCATTTT	TRBD1	TRBV30	TRBJ1-5	NA
CAWSVPPGRRHEQYF	TGTGCCTGGAGTGTACCCCCGGGGAGAAGACACGAGCAGTACTTC	NA	TRBV30	TRBJ2-7	NA
CASSTPGQDPPTPYGYTF	TGTGCCAGTAGTACCCCCGGACAGGACCCCCCAACTCCCTATGGCTACACCTTC	TRBD1	TRBV19	TRBJ1-2	once
CASSGDRGQLMDNEQFF	TGTGCCAGCAGTGGGGACAGGGGGCAGTTAATGGACAATGAGCAGTTCTTC	TRBD1	TRBV2	TRBJ2-1	NA
CASSSGRAYEQYF	TGTGCCAGCTCTTCCGGGAGGGCCTACGAGCAGTACTTC	TRBD2	TRBV6-1	TRBJ2-7	NA
CAWSEGTSGANVLTF	TGTGCCTGGAGTGAGGGGACGTCTGGGGCCAACGTCCTGACTTTC	NA	TRBV30	TRBJ2-6	NA